This T cell receptor beta chain stems from a study of CD8 T cells in ankylosing spondylitis (dated by TCRdb to the late 2010s). For the study in its entirety: T cell receptor beta repertoires were profiled in healthy donors and ankylosing spondylitis patients so that disease-linked TCR variants could be found. In total, the full study cohort was made up of 108 healthy donors and about two dozen ankylosing spondylitis patients. Peripheral blood samples were taken, and synovial fluid was additionally collected from ankylosing spondylitis patients.

General study outcomes and caveats: Blood from ankylosing spondylitis patients appeared to be characterized by a TCR beta motif made up of under ten highly homologous amino acid variants. The disease-linked clones were reported as significantly enriched in matched synovial fluid samples from ankylosing spondylitis patients. Some TCR beta motif variants had previously been reported in synovial fluid and blood of reactive arthritis patients, which suggested common disease-initiation mechanisms. The disease-linked clones showed a CD8+ phenotype and occurred at relatively low frequencies in peripheral blood.

There are many counts of this clonotype. Its antigen remains unidentified. No base-level quality is on record; no much larger clone is a single base apart. From the cysteine through the phenylalanine, the CDR3 covers 15 amino acids. Only CDR3 DNA remains: 45 bases, in frame from the first base. V is clipped by 3 bases and J by 5 bases, and the sequence between their germline boundaries is 14 bases long. The germline V gene (reference sequence) supplies CDR1 LNHDA and CDR2 SQIVND. Sequencing took place on an Illumina HiSeq 2500. Quantitative 5'-RACE with molecular barcodes was the method used to prepare the TCR beta libraries. The paper's processing steps were these. A new computational method based on a probabilistic model of VDJ rearrangement was used to identify disease-linked TCR variants. TCRdb reanalyzed the raw reads on its own, using fastp at Q25 for trimming and MiXCR for clone calling, and kept in-frame beta chains. Rows are unified per CDR3 protein, each entry keeping the most common DNA and genes. The V and J calls were determined by TCRdb, not by the authors. In all, the sample holds about 500,000 distinct CDR3 sequences, and under 5.5% of those were seen once. Of the sample, around 3.4% falls within the top ten clones.

Sequencing used blood, either unsorted or a sorted T cell fraction (not recorded which). The chain is encoded by TRBV19 joined to TRBJ1-5, with the D gene uncertain. The source of this sequence is a male donor with ankylosing spondylitis. This receptor carries the CDR3 CASSMPGMGYQPQHF. The nucleotide sequence is TGTGCCAGTAGTATGCCGGGGATGGGGTATCAGCCCCAGCATTTT.